These 25 T cell receptor beta chains were all obtained from the same sample, sequenced in a study of shared clonotypes between healthy human individuals. CD45RO-negative, CCR7-positively selected cells formed the naive CD8 fraction, excluding terminally differentiated effector memory CD45RA+ cells. Sequencing was performed with immunoSEQ multiplex PCR; in TCRdb, only in-frame clones are kept and a portion is missing. This repertoire shows hundreds of thousands of clones, roughly nine tenths found once; its top ten account for about 24%. The sample comprised naive CD8+ T cells sorted from blood. These receptors all come from a man aged 25-45 years in good health.

This chain joins TRBV2 and TRBJ2-3, with 11 bases aligning to TRBD2. There are 16 residues in the CDR3. With 3 bases clipped from V and 6 bases from J, the junction kept 8 bases outside the gene matches. Per the germline V gene, CDR1 is SNHLY and CDR2 is FYNNEI. The CDR3 DNA reads as TGTGCCAGCAGTGATCAACTAGCGGGAGTACCCGATACGCAGTATTTT. Translated, it gives CASSDQLAGVPDTQYF.

The chain links TRBV7-6 to TRBJ2-1, with 10 bases aligning to TRBD2. The CDR3 is 17 amino acids. Germline CDR1 SGHVS, CDR2 FNYEAQ. V lost 2 bases, J lost 7 bases, and 11 bases stayed unmatched. The CDR3 protein is CASSLSLAGDGRNEQFF. CDR3 nucleotides: TGTGCCAGCAGCTTAAGTCTAGCGGGAGATGGACGGAATGAGCAGTTCTTC.

V usage is TRBV29-1 and J usage is TRBJ1-4; the D is unclear. Germline CDR1 is SQVTM and CDR2 is ANQGSEA. Trimming took 3 bases from V and 8 from J, leaving 13 bases between them. The CDR3 totals 13 residues. CDR3 in amino acids: CSVEAGGREKLFF. The CDR3 DNA follows: TGCAGCGTTGAGGCAGGAGGGCGGGAAAAACTGTTTTTT. The whole variable domain, remainder taken from reference TRBV29-1 and TRBJ1-4, is SAVISQKPSRDICQRGTSLTIQCQVDSQVTMMFWYRQQPGQSLTLIATANQGSEATYESGFVIDKFPISRPNLTFSTLTVSNMSPEDSSIYLCSVEAGGREKLFFGSGTQLSVL.

The genes are TRBV25-1 and TRBJ2-2; TRBD1 matches 12 bases. The CDR3 totals 18 residues. The V gene end was trimmed by 2 bases and the J gene end by 0 bases; junction bases not matched to a gene: 4. CDR1 and CDR2 (germline): MGHDK, SYGVNS. The CDR3 loop is CASSEGTGGSANTGELFF. The DNA for the CDR3 is TGTGCCAGCAGTGAAGGGACAGGGGGCTCCGCGAACACCGGGGAGCTGTTTTTT.

The chain combines TRBV29-1 with TRBJ2-7, with D perhaps being TRBD1 or TRBD2 (5 bases each). The V gene lost 3 bases and the J gene lost 7 bases, with 10 bases spanning the gap. The length of the CDR3 is 11 residues. The germline CDR1 and CDR2 sequences are SQVTM and ANQGSEA. The DNA for the CDR3 is TGCAGCGTTGATGGTGAGGGGGAGCAGTACTTC. This sequence encodes CSVDGEGEQYF.

V is TRBV29-1 and J is TRBJ1-1; D might be TRBD1 (6 bases). Germline loops: CDR1 SQVTM, CDR2 ANQGSEA. The CDR3 runs 15 residues. The V end was cut by 7 bases, the J end by 11 bases, with 29 bases between. The CDR3 here is CSAAGTPNVLRGAFF. The CDR3 region has the DNA TGCAGCGCCGCCGGGACACCGAACGTCCTGCGCGGGGCTTTCTTT.

Note on this clone: The sample holds other DNA sequences that translate to the same CDR3. In DNA, the CDR3 is TGTGCCAGCAGTTCGGGGCAGGGCTACGAGCAGTACTTC. This sequence encodes CASSSGQGYEQYF. This chain uses TRBV27 with TRBJ2-7; either TRBD1 or TRBD2 may supply D (5 bases each). Germline CDR1 MNHEY, CDR2 SMNVEV (reference sequence). The CDR3 totals 13 residues. Trimming removed 4 bases at V and 3 bases at J, with 10 bases between.

The chain is built from TRBV16 and TRBJ2-4; maybe TRBD1 (6 bases). CDR3 length equals 15 residues. The germline V gene encodes CDR1 KGHSY and CDR2 FQNENV. V lost 4 bases and J lost 1, with 11 bases in between. The CDR3 here is CASSPTQGAKNIQYF. In nucleotides, the CDR3 is TGTGCCAGCAGCCCGACCCAGGGGGCCAAAAACATTCAGTACTTC.

The CDR3 region is CASSIGTGSGNTIYF. CDR3 bases: TGTGCCAGTAGTATCGGGACAGGCTCTGGAAACACCATATATTTT. V and J are TRBV19 and TRBJ1-3, with 8 bases lining up with TRBD1. This CDR3 comprises 15 residues. Germline V CDR1 and CDR2: LNHDA, SQIVND (reference sequence). V lost 3 bases and J lost 0; bases outside the gene matches: 1.

The chain carries TRBV29-1 and TRBJ2-1, with a tentative D call TRBD1 (5 bases). Trimming pared 4 bases from V and 0 bases from J, leaving 22 bases between. Per germline, CDR1 SQVTM and CDR2 ANQGSEA. The CDR3 is 18 residues long. CDR3 DNA: TGCAGCGTTGTGCTAGTCGGGCTGTGGACAAGCTCCTACAATGAGCAGTTCTTC. Its translation is CSVVLVGLWTSSYNEQFF.

This chain joins TRBV27 and TRBJ1-5, with no clear D. Germline V lookup: CDR1 MNHEY, CDR2 SMNVEV (reference sequence). V dropped 6 bases and J dropped 7 bases, with 13 bases sitting between them. The CDR3 consists of 13 residues. CDR3 loop: CASSPMSGQPQHF. The CDR3, as DNA: TGTGCCAGCAGCCCGATGTCGGGGCAGCCCCAGCATTTT.

This chain links TRBV25-1 with TRBJ2-7; D unresolved. The V end was cut by 1 base, the J end by 4 bases, with 11 bases between. Germline-derived CDR1 and CDR2 are MGHDK and SYGVNS. The CDR3 sequence is 14 residues long. CDR3 residues: CASSELSAPYEQYF. DNA of the CDR3: TGTGCCAGCAGTGAATTATCAGCTCCGTACGAGCAGTACTTC.

V and J are TRBV11-2 and TRBJ2-7, with D perhaps TRBD2 (6 bases). CDR3 length: 16 residues. Germline CDR1 is SGHAT and CDR2 is FQNNGV. Trimming left V 4 bases short and J 2 bases short, with 18 bases between. In DNA, the CDR3 is TGTGCCAGCAGCTCCTTCGGCGGGATGGCAACCTACGAGCAGTACTTC. Translated, it gives CASSSFGGMATYEQYF.

The chain is built from TRBV27 and TRBJ2-1, with D tentatively TRBD2 (5 bases). V lost 8 bases and J lost 0, with 8 bases in between. Germline V gene sequence: CDR1 MNHEY, CDR2 SMNVEV (reference sequence). The CDR3 has 13 residues. The CDR3 nucleotides read TGTGCCAGCCGGGGATACTCCTACAATGAGCAGTTCTTC. Translating gives CASRGYSYNEQFF.

The chain joins TRBV7-9 to TRBJ1-1; 7 bases are shared with TRBD1. The germline V gene has CDR1 SEHNR and CDR2 FQNEAQ (reference sequence). The ends lost 5 bases at V and 0 bases at J; junction bases unmatched: 6. The CDR3 covers 15 residues. The CDR3 sequence: CASSLNRGMNTEAFF. DNA of the CDR3: TGTGCCAGCAGCCTTAACAGGGGAATGAACACTGAAGCTTTCTTT.

The J gene is TRBJ1-5, the V gene TRBV6-5; no definite D call. V gave up 3 bases and J gave up 6 bases, with 9 bases separating them. The CDR3 runs 13 residues. CDR1 MNHEY and CDR2 SVGAGI come from the germline V gene. The CDR3 sequence is CASSYSGIQPQHF. The CDR3 nucleotides read TGTGCCAGCAGTTATTCGGGGATTCAGCCCCAGCATTTT.

The chain recombines TRBV10-3 with TRBJ1-5; D gene ambiguous. V was trimmed by 2 bases and J by 0 bases, leaving 5 bases between them. The germline V gene has CDR1 ENHRY and CDR2 SYGVKD. The CDR3 has 14 residues. The CDR3 DNA reads as TGTGCCATCAGTGAGAGTTATAGCAATCAGCCCCAGCATTTT. Residues: CAISESYSNQPQHF.

This chain joins TRBV12-5 and TRBJ2-1, with 8 nucleotides matching TRBD2. CDR3 size: 18 residues. The germline V gene encodes CDR1 LGHNT and CDR2 FRNRAP. The trim removed 2 bases at V and 5 bases at J, leaving 14 bases unmatched. The CDR3 DNA reads TGTGCTAGTGGTTTGCCGAACCCTCGGGAGGGCCTGGACAATGAGCAGTTCTTC. Protein: CASGLPNPREGLDNEQFF.

The chain uses TRBV27 and TRBJ2-7; 7 bases fit TRBD2. With V trimmed by 3 bases and J by 4 bases, 6 bases remained unmatched. The CDR3 loop spans 14 amino acids. Germline V CDR1 and CDR2: MNHEY, SMNVEV (reference sequence). DNA for the CDR3: TGTGCCAGCAGTTTTAGCGGGTATGGGTACGAGCAGTACTTC. The encoded protein is CASSFSGYGYEQYF.

This clone was seen once. This chain joins TRBV4-1 and TRBJ2-1, with D possibly TRBD1 on 6 matching bases. The V end lost 4 bases, the J end lost 0 bases, and 13 bases lay between the germline ends. Germline V gene lookup returns CDR1 MGHRA and CDR2 YSYEKL. The CDR3 runs to 16 residues. The CDR3 DNA follows: TGCGCCAGCAGCCTCACCCGGGACATCTCCTACAATGAGCAGTTCTTC. Translating it yields CASSLTRDISYNEQFF.

The chain links TRBV6-1 to TRBJ2-7, with D perhaps matching TRBD2 (6 bases). Per germline, CDR1 MNHNS and CDR2 SASEGT. V was pared by 7 bases and J by 3 bases, with 16 bases between. CDR3 length: 14 amino acids. CDR3 nucleotides: TGTGCCAGCATAGCGGACCTAGGGAGCTACGAGCAGTACTTC. It specifies CASIADLGSYEQYF.

This chain uses TRBV7-9 with TRBJ2-3; D might be TRBD2 (7 bases). With 6 bases removed from V and 0 bases from J, the gap between germline ends came to 19 bases. The CDR3 sequence is 17 residues long. The germline CDR1 and CDR2 sequences are SEHNR and FQNEAQ (reference sequence). Here the CDR3 reads CASSWTDFGGSTDTQYF. The CDR3 bases are TGTGCCAGCAGTTGGACAGATTTCGGGGGGAGCACAGATACGCAGTATTTT. The variable domain in full, with the rest retrieved from reference TRBV7-9 and TRBJ2-3, is DTGVSQNPRHKITKRGQNVTFRCDPISEHNRLYWYRQTLGQGPEFLTYFQNEAQLEKSRLLSDRFSAERPKGSFSTLEIQRTEQGDSAMYLCASSWTDFGGSTDTQYFGPGTRLTVL.

J is TRBJ1-5 and V is TRBV28; D not certain. The CDR3 length is 14 residues. The V end lost 6 bases, the J end lost 1 base, and 10 bases lay between the germline ends. Per the germline V gene, CDR1 is MDHEN and CDR2 is SYDVKM. CDR3 residues: CASSLGVSNQPQHF. CDR3 DNA sequence: TGTGCCAGCAGCCTGGGAGTCAGCAATCAGCCCCAGCATTTT.

The chain recombines TRBV5-5 with TRBJ2-1; D might be TRBD2 (5 bases). Trimming took off 4 bases at V and 0 bases at J, with 20 bases between the two ends. This CDR3 comprises 18 residues. Germline loops: CDR1 SGHKS, CDR2 YYEKEE (reference sequence). The DNA for the CDR3 is TGTGCCAGCAGCCAACTGGAGTTTACGGGGAGCTCCTACAATGAGCAGTTCTTC. It yields the protein CASSQLEFTGSSYNEQFF.

V and J are TRBV27 and TRBJ1-3; tentative D call: TRBD1 (5 bases). The CDR3 has 17 amino acids. The germline V gene has CDR1 MNHEY and CDR2 SMNVEV (reference sequence). V was pared by 2 bases and J by 0 bases, with 14 bases between. In DNA, the CDR3 is TGTGCCAGCAGTTTAACGGGACGGTTCATCTCTGGAAACACCATATATTTT. It encodes CASSLTGRFISGNTIYF.